This T cell receptor (beta chain) was retrieved from a study of cytomegalovirus exposure and HLA in healthy donors. Germline CDR1 and CDR2: ENHRY and SYGVKD. The germline V and J ends were trimmed by 7 bases and 0 bases, with 10 bases remaining between them. CDR3 size: 14 residues. The repertoire was sequenced with immunoSEQ multiplex PCR; TCRdb's copy has only in-frame clones and lacks some. Seen here are about 68,000 clones, approximately 91% observed once, and the top ten hold 3.1%. Sample: PBMCs. The rearrangement uses TRBV10-3 and TRBJ1-3, with D possibly being TRBD1 (6 bases). This TCR came from a man between 18 and 29 years old in good health and CMV-seronegative. The CDR3 DNA reads TGTGCCATCAAACCGGACAGCTCTGGAAACACCATATATTTT. This codes for CAIKPDSSGNTIYF.